This note documents a single T cell receptor (beta chain) sequence. Its target is not known. The germline V gene encodes CDR1 ENHRY and CDR2 SYGVKD. The V gene end was trimmed by 4 bases and the J gene end by 0 bases; junction bases not matched to a gene: 3. This CDR3 is 14 amino acids long. The data belong to a study of Tregs in tolerant kidney transplant recipients. Study observations and caveats: Changing PCR primers prevented nucleotide comparison between some patients' samples. Expanding Tregs on activated donor B cells appeared to best identify donor-specific TCRbeta clones. Findings come from small patient numbers and require larger validation.

Only in-frame clones appear in the TCRdb table, and some are missing; sequencing was by immunoSEQ multiplex PCR. The table has fewer than 80,000 clones, about 88% seen once. This chain connects TRBV10-3 to TRBJ2-7, with 7 bases matching TRBD1. This TCR derives from a human donor who received a combined kidney and bone marrow transplant. Specimen: CD4+ T cells from blood, collected before the transplant. The CDR3 DNA sequence: TGTGCCATCAGTGGGGACAGAGCCTCCTACGAGCAGTACTTC. Translated: CAISGDRASYEQYF.